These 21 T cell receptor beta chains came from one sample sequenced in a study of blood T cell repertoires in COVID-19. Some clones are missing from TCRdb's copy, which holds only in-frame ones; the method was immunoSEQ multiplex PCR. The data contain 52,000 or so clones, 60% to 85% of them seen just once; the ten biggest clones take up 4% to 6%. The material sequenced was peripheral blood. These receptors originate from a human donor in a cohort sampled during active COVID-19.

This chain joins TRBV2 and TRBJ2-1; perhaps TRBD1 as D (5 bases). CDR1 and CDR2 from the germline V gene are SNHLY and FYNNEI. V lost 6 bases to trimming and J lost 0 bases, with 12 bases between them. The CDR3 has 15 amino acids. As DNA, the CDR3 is TGTGCCAGCAGGCGTGACAGCAGCTCCTACAATGAGCAGTTCTTC. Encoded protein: CASRRDSSSYNEQFF. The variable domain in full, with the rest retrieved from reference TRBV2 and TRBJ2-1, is EPEVTQTPSHQVTQMGQEVILRCVPISNHLYFYWYRQILGQKVEFLVSFYNNEISEKSEIFDDQFSVERPDGSNFTLKIRSTKLEDSAMYFCASRRDSSSYNEQFFGPGTRLTVL.

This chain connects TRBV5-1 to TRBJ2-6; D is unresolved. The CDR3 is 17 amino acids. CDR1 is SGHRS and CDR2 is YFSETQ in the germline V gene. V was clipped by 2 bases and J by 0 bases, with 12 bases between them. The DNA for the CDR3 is TGCGCCAGCAGCTTCTTTAGCCCTACCTCTGGGGCCAACGTCCTGACTTTC. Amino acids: CASSFFSPTSGANVLTF.

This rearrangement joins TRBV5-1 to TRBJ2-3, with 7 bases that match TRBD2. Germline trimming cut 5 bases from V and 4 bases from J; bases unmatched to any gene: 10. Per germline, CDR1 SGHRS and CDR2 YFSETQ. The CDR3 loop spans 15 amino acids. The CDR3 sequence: CASRFGREFADTQYF. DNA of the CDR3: TGCGCCAGCAGGTTCGGGCGGGAGTTTGCAGATACGCAGTATTTT.

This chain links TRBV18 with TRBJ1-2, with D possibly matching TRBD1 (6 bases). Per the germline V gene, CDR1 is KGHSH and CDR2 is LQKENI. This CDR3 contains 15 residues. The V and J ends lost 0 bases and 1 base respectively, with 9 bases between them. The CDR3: CASSPPDRINYGYTF. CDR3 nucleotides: TGTGCCAGCTCACCACCGGACAGAATTAACTATGGCTACACCTTC.

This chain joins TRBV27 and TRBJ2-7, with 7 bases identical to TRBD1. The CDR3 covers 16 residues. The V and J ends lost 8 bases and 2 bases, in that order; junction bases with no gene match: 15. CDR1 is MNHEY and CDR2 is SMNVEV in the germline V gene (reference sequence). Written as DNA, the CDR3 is TGTGCCAGCCGCAGATTCGGGACAGATTCTACCTACGAGCAGTACTTC. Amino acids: CASRRFGTDSTYEQYF.

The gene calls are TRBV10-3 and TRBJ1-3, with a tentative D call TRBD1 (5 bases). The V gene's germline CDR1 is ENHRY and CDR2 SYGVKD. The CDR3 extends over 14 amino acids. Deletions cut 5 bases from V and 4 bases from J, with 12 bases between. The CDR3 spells CAISKQADGNTIYF. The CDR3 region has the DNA TGTGCCATCAGTAAACAGGCGGACGGAAACACCATATATTTT.

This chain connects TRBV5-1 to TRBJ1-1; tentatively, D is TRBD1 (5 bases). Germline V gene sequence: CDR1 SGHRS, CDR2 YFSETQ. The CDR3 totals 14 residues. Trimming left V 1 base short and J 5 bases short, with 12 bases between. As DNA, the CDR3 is TGCGCCAGCAGCTTGACGGCAGGGTTGACTGAAGCTTTCTTT. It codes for CASSLTAGLTEAFF.

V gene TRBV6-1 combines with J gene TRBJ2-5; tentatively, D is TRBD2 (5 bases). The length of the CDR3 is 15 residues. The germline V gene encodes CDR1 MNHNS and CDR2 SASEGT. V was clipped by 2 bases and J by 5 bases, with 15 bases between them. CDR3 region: CASSESGIGRETQYF. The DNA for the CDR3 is TGTGCCAGCAGTGAATCGGGGATCGGACGGGAGACCCAGTACTTC.

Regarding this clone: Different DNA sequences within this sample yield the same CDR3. The DNA of the CDR3 is TGTGCCAGCAGCTTAGTCGGGGTCGGAGAGACCCAGTACTTC. As protein: CASSLVGVGETQYF. The gene calls are TRBV11-2 and TRBJ2-5, with D possibly TRBD2 on 5 matching bases. Trimming removed 1 base from V and 4 bases from J, with 10 bases in between. The CDR3 extends over 14 amino acids. Germline CDR1 SGHAT, CDR2 FQNNGV.

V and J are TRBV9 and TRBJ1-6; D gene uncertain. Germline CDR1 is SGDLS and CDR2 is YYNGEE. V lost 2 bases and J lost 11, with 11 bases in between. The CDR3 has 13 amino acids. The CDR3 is CASSVEPGTPLHF. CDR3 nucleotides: TGTGCCAGCAGCGTGGAACCGGGGACACCCCTCCACTTT.

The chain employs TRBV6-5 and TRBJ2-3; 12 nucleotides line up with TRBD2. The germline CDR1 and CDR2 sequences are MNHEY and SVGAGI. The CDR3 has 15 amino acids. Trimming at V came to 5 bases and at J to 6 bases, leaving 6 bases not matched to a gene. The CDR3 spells CASSILAGGRDTQYF. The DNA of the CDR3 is TGTGCCAGCAGTATCCTAGCGGGGGGGAGGGATACGCAGTATTTT.

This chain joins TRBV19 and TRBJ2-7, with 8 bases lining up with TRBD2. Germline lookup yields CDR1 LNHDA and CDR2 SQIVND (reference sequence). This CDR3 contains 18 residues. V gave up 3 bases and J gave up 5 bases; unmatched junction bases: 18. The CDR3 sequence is CASSILVREAAGSHEQYF. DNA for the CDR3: TGTGCCAGTAGTATTCTCGTGCGGGAGGCGGCCGGTAGTCACGAGCAGTACTTC. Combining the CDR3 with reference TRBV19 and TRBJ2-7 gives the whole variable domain DGGITQSPKYLFRKEGQNVTLSCEQNLNHDAMYWYRQDPGQGLRLIYYSQIVNDFQKGDIAEGYSVSREKKESFPLTVTSAQKNPTAFYLCASSILVREAAGSHEQYFGPGTRLTVT.

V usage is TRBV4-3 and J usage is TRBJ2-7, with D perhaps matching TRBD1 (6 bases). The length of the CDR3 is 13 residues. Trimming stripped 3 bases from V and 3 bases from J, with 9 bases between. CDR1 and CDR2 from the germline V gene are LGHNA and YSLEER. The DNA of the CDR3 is TGCGCCAGCAGCCACAACAGGGTCTACGAGCAGTACTTC. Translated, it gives CASSHNRVYEQYF.

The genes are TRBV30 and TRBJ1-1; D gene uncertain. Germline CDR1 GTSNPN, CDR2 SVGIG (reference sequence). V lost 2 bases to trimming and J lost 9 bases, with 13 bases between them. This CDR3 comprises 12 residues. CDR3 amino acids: CAWSRGPAQAFF. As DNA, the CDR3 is TGTGCCTGGAGTCGTGGGCCCGCCCAAGCTTTCTTT. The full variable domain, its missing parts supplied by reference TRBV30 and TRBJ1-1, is SQTIHQWPATLVQPVGSPLSLECTVEGTSNPNLYWYRQAAGRGLQLLFYSVGIGQISSEVPQNLSASRPQDRQFILSSKKLLLSDSGFYLCAWSRGPAQAFFGQGTRLTVV.

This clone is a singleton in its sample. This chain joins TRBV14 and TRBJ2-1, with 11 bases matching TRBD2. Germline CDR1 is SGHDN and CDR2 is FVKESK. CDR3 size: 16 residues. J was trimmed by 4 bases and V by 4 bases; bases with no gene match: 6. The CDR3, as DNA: TGTGCCAGCAGCCCTTTAGCGGGAGGGGGATACAATGAGCAGTTCTTC. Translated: CASSPLAGGGYNEQFF.

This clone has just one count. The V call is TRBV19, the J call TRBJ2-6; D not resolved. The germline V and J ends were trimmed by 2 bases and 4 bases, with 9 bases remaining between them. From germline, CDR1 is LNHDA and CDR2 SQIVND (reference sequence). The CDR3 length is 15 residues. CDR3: CASSIPQTGANVLTF. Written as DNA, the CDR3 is TGTGCCAGTAGTATACCTCAGACAGGGGCCAACGTCCTGACTTTC.

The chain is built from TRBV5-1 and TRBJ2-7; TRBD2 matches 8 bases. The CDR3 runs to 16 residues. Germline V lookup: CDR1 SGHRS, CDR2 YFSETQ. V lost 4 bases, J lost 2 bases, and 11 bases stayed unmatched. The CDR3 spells CASSPRGEGRTYEQYF. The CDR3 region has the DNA TGCGCCAGCAGCCCGCGGGGGGAGGGGAGGACCTACGAGCAGTACTTC.

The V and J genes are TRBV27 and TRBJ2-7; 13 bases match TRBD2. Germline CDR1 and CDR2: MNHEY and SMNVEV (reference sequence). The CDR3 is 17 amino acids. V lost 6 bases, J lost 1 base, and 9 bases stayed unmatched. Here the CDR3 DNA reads TGTGCCAGCAGGCGACTAGCGGGAGGCTGGGGTTCCTACGAGCAGTACTTC. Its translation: CASRRLAGGWGSYEQYF.

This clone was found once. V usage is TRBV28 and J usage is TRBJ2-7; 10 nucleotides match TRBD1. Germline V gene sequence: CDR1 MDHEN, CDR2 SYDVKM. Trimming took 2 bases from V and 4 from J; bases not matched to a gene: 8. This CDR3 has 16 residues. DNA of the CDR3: TGTGCCAGCAGTTTAACCGGGACAGGGGTTTGGTACGAGCAGTACTTC. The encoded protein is CASSLTGTGVWYEQYF.

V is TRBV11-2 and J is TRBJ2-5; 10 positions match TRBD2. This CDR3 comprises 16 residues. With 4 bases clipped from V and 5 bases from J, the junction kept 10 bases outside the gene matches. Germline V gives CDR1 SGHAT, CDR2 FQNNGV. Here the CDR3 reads CASSSQAGGRMETQYF. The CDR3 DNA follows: TGTGCCAGCAGCTCCCAAGCGGGGGGGAGGATGGAGACCCAGTACTTC.

The DNA of the CDR3 is TGTGCCAGCAGTTTCAGGGGGCCGATTGATACGCAGTATTTT. It specifies CASSFRGPIDTQYF. The chain couples TRBV27 to TRBJ2-3; 8 bases map to TRBD1. Unmatched junction bases numbered 5, after V lost 3 bases and J lost 6 bases. Germline lookup yields CDR1 MNHEY and CDR2 SMNVEV (reference sequence). The CDR3 is 14 amino acids.